The 24 T cell receptor beta chains in this list originate from one sample, sequenced in a study of blood T cell repertoires in COVID-19. TCRdb's table, derived via immunoSEQ multiplex PCR, lists solely in-frame clones and lacks some. The sample contains 72,000 or so clones, about 85% of which appear only once. The sequenced sample consisted of peripheral blood. Receptors originate from an elderly woman with active or convalescent COVID-19.

This clone was observed a handful of times. The genes are TRBV2 and TRBJ1-3; D is unresolved. Trimming removed 6 bases from V and 3 bases from J, with 12 bases in between. Germline CDR1 and CDR2: SNHLY and FYNNEI. This CDR3 has 14 residues. CDR3 DNA: TGTGCCAGCAGGGGAGACAATATTGGAAACACCATATATTTT. It yields the protein CASRGDNIGNTIYF.

The J gene is TRBJ2-7, the V gene TRBV30; a weak D match, TRBD1 (6 bases). Germline values: CDR1 GTSNPN, CDR2 SVGIG (reference sequence). V lost 1 base, J lost 3 bases, and 7 bases lay in between. This CDR3 is built from 12 residues. The CDR3 reads CAWSGDNYEQYF. CDR3 nucleotides: TGTGCCTGGAGTGGGGACAACTACGAGCAGTACTTC.

The rearrangement links TRBV12-3 or TRBV12-4 to TRBJ1-2, with D possibly TRBD1 on 5 matching bases. V was cut by 6 bases and J by 4 bases, with 9 bases left in between. This CDR3 has 12 amino acids. The CDR3 loop is CASSYQGYGYTF. CDR3 in DNA: TGTGCCAGCAGCTATCAGGGCTATGGCTACACCTTC.

The rearrangement links TRBV18 to TRBJ1-1; a weak D match, TRBD1 (5 bases). V was shortened by 3 bases and J by 0 bases, with 11 bases between the two germline ends. CDR3 length: 15 amino acids. CDR1 and CDR2 (germline): KGHSH, LQKENI. CDR3 loop: CASSPGAGMNTEAFF. The CDR3 nucleotides are TGTGCCAGCTCACCTGGGGCAGGAATGAACACTGAAGCTTTCTTT.

In its sample, this clone was seen once. CDR3 sequence (DNA): TGTGCCTGGAGTGTCTTACAGGGCGTAGCTTTCTTT. Its translation: CAWSVLQGVAFF. The rearrangement uses TRBV30 and TRBJ1-1; weak D call: TRBD1 (6 bases). Germline values: CDR1 GTSNPN, CDR2 SVGIG (reference sequence). Trimming removed 0 bases at V and 10 bases at J, with 12 bases between. The CDR3 runs 12 residues.

The chain recombines TRBV6-6 with TRBJ1-1; D is perhaps TRBD1 (6 bases). Deletions cut 5 bases from V and 4 bases from J, with 29 bases between. Germline values: CDR1 MNHNY, CDR2 SVGAGI (reference sequence). CDR3 size: 19 residues. CDR3 amino acids: CASSQIPDRQAMRITEAFF. The CDR3 nucleotides read TGTGCCAGCAGTCAAATCCCAGACCGACAGGCTATGCGTATCACTGAAGCTTTCTTT.

The rearrangement uses TRBV11-2 and TRBJ2-3; a weak D match, TRBD2 (6 bases). The V end was cut by 5 bases, the J end by 4 bases, with 19 bases between. The germline V gene has CDR1 SGHAT and CDR2 FQNNGV. There are 16 residues in the CDR3. The CDR3 sequence is CASSTQTGLPSDTQYF. In DNA form, the CDR3 reads TGTGCCAGCAGCACGCAAACGGGACTTCCCTCAGATACGCAGTATTTT.

The chain joins TRBV3-1 (or the pseudogene TRBV3-2) to TRBJ1-5; D gene uncertain. The CDR3 consists of 13 residues. V shed 4 bases and J shed 3 bases, with 7 bases lying between them. Germline-derived CDR1 and CDR2 are LGHDT and YNNKEL (reference sequence). The CDR3 sequence is CASSRGINQPQHF. The CDR3 DNA follows: TGTGCCAGCAGCCGAGGGATCAATCAGCCCCAGCATTTT.

This rearrangement joins TRBV6-2 or TRBV6-3 to TRBJ2-1, with 8 bases aligning to TRBD2. In germline, CDR1 is MNHEY, CDR2 SVGEGT. The V and J ends lost 6 bases and 1 base, in that order; junction bases with no gene match: 20. The CDR3 covers 20 residues. The CDR3 loop reads CASSRARGAGEYRSYNEQFF. The CDR3 DNA follows: TGTGCCAGCAGCCGGGCCCGAGGAGCGGGGGAATACCGTTCCTACAATGAGCAGTTCTTC.

The table lists this clone with a count of one. The chain employs TRBV9 and TRBJ1-2, with 7 nucleotides matching TRBD1. Germline V gene sequence: CDR1 SGDLS, CDR2 YYNGEE. The CDR3 runs to 15 residues. The ends lost 0 bases at V and 6 bases at J; junction bases unmatched: 8. In DNA, the CDR3 is TGTGCCAGCAGCGTAGCCCCCGGGACAGCTGATGGCTACACCTTC. As protein: CASSVAPGTADGYTF.

The genes are TRBV11-2 and TRBJ1-1, with D unclear. There are 11 residues in the CDR3. V lost 4 bases to trimming and J lost 10 bases, with 10 bases between them. Germline CDR1 is SGHAT and CDR2 is FQNNGV. This chain's CDR3 is CASSSATRAFF. In nucleotides, the CDR3 is TGTGCCAGCAGCTCAGCGACGCGAGCTTTCTTT.

This chain joins TRBV5-4 and TRBJ2-7; 8 nucleotides match TRBD2. Germline values: CDR1 SGHNT, CDR2 YYREEE (reference sequence). The CDR3 is 16 amino acids. Trimming at V came to 4 bases and at J to 0 bases, leaving 9 bases not matched to a gene. As DNA, the CDR3 is TGTGCCAGCAGCCCGAGCGGGGGCCCGGTCTCCTACGAGCAGTACTTC. Amino acid sequence: CASSPSGGPVSYEQYF.

V and J are TRBV6-2 or TRBV6-3 and TRBJ2-7; 10 bases are shared with TRBD1. The CDR3 has 15 residues. Per the germline V gene, CDR1 is MNHEY and CDR2 is SVGEGT. V shed 1 base and J 4 bases; nucleotides not matched to a gene: 4. The CDR3 here is CASSYWGQGSYEQYF. In nucleotides, the CDR3 is TGTGCCAGCAGTTACTGGGGACAGGGGAGTTACGAGCAGTACTTC.

J is TRBJ1-2 and V is TRBV25-1; perhaps TRBD1 as D (5 bases). Deletions cut 3 bases from V and 4 bases from J, with 9 bases between. The germline CDR1 and CDR2 sequences are MGHDK and SYGVNS. This CDR3 spans 13 amino acids. As DNA, the CDR3 is TGTGCCAGCAGTGACAGGGAATCCTATGGCTACACCTTC. Encoded protein: CASSDRESYGYTF.

The V and J genes are TRBV18 and TRBJ1-5; 9 bases match TRBD1. This CDR3 comprises 14 residues. V was pared by 5 bases and J by 5 bases, with 4 bases of the junction left unmatched. From germline, CDR1 is KGHSH and CDR2 LQKENI. The CDR3 nucleotides are TGTGCCAGCTCAACCGGGACAGGGTATCAGCCCCAGCATTTT. It yields the protein CASSTGTGYQPQHF.

The chain combines TRBV7-2 with TRBJ2-2, with D uncertain. V gave up 5 bases and J gave up 2 bases, with 15 bases separating them. This CDR3 is 16 amino acids long. Germline V gene lookup returns CDR1 SGHTA and CDR2 FQGNSA. The chain's CDR3 is CASSPLPPPNTGELFF. The CDR3 DNA reads as TGTGCCAGCAGCCCACTCCCCCCGCCTAACACCGGGGAGCTGTTTTTT.

The CDR3 loop reads CASSLTADTDTQYF. Here the CDR3 DNA reads TGCGCCAGCAGCTTGACAGCGGACACAGATACGCAGTATTTT. This sequence joins TRBV5-1 and TRBJ2-3; D possibly corresponds to TRBD2 (5 bases). CDR3 length equals 14 residues. Germline lookup yields CDR1 SGHRS and CDR2 YFSETQ. Deletions cut 1 base from V and 2 bases from J, with 8 bases between.

This chain uses TRBV4-3 with TRBJ1-3; 7 bases map to TRBD1. The germline gives CDR1 LGHNA, CDR2 YSLEER. V lost 0 bases to trimming and J lost 6 bases; unmatched junction nucleotides: 5. The CDR3 consists of 15 residues. CDR3 nucleotides: TGCGCCAGCAGCCAAGATCCAGGGGGGTTAAACACCATATATTTT. Its protein is CASSQDPGGLNTIYF.

The rearrangement uses TRBV4-3 and TRBJ2-1, with a weak D call TRBD2 (5 bases). Germline V gene lookup returns CDR1 LGHNA and CDR2 YSLEER. Deletions cut 0 bases from V and 6 bases from J, with 12 bases between. This CDR3 spans 15 amino acids. CDR3 bases: TGCGCCAGCAGCCAAGAAGGGCTAGGAGGCAATGAGCAGTTCTTC. Encoded protein: CASSQEGLGGNEQFF.

The gene calls are TRBV7-2 and TRBJ2-3; a possible D gene is TRBD2 (7 bases). V lost 5 bases and J 2 bases, leaving 17 bases between the germline ends. The CDR3 length is 16 residues. Germline V gives CDR1 SGHTA, CDR2 FQGNSA. CDR3 protein: CASSPRSAGATDTQYF. The CDR3 DNA follows: TGTGCCAGCAGCCCCAGGTCGGCGGGGGCCACAGATACGCAGTATTTT. The whole variable domain, filled in from reference TRBV7-2 and TRBJ2-3, reads GAGVSQSPSNKVTEKGKDVELRCDPISGHTALYWYRQSLGQGLEFLIYFQGNSAPDKSGLPSDRFSAERTGGSVSTLTIQRTQQEDSAVYLCASSPRSAGATDTQYFGPGTRLTVL.

The chain recombines TRBV9 with TRBJ2-7, with D tentatively TRBD2 (5 bases). CDR1 is SGDLS, CDR2 YYNGEE, per germline. The length of the CDR3 is 13 residues. Trimming stripped 4 bases from V and 3 bases from J, with 11 bases between. CDR3 region: CASSPHGSYEQYF. CDR3 bases: TGTGCCAGCAGCCCACATGGGAGCTACGAGCAGTACTTC.

A single count supports this clone. The V gene is TRBV5-1, the J gene TRBJ1-1; D not resolved. V was pared by 1 base and J by 0 bases, with 4 bases between. The CDR3 loop spans 13 amino acids. The V gene's germline CDR1 is SGHRS and CDR2 YFSETQ. The CDR3 coding sequence is TGCGCCAGCAGCTTGACGGTGAACACTGAAGCTTTCTTT. The encoded protein is CASSLTVNTEAFF.

The rearrangement joins TRBV20-1 to TRBJ2-6, with D possibly TRBD1 on 5 matching bases. The CDR3 is made up of 17 amino acids. Deletions cut 3 bases from V and 0 bases from J, with 15 bases between. The germline CDR1 and CDR2 sequences are DFQATT and SNEGSKA (reference sequence). DNA for the CDR3: TGCAGTGCTAGTAAAGGACACGAAAGCTCTGGGGCCAACGTCCTGACTTTC. This translates into CSASKGHESSGANVLTF.

V and J are TRBV25-1 and TRBJ1-2, with D maybe TRBD1 (6 bases). The CDR3 totals 14 residues. The V gene lost 2 bases and the J gene lost 7 bases, with 14 bases spanning the gap. The germline CDR1 and CDR2 sequences are MGHDK and SYGVNS. This chain's CDR3 is CASSEGWGGSGYTF. The CDR3 DNA reads TGTGCCAGCAGTGAAGGGTGGGGGGGCTCTGGCTACACCTTC.